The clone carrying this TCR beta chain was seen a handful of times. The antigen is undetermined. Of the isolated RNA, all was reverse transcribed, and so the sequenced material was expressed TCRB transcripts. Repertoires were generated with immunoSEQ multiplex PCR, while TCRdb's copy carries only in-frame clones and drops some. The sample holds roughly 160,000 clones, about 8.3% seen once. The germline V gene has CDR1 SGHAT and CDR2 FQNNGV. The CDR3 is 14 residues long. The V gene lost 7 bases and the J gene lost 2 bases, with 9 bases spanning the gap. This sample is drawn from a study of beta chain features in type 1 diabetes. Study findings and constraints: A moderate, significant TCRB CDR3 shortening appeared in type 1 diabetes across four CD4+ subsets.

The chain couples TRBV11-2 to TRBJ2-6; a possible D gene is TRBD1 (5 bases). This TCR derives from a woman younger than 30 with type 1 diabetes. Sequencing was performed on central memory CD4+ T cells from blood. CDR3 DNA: TGTGCCAGCACTATAGGGGCTGGGGCCAACGTCCTGACTTTC. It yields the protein CASTIGAGANVLTF. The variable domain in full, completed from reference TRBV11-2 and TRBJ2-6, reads EAGVAQSPRYKIIEKRQSVAFWCNPISGHATLYWYQQILGQGPKLLIQFQNNGVVDDSQLPKDRFSAERLKGVDSTLKIQPAKLEDSAVYLCASTIGAGANVLTFGAGSRLTVL.